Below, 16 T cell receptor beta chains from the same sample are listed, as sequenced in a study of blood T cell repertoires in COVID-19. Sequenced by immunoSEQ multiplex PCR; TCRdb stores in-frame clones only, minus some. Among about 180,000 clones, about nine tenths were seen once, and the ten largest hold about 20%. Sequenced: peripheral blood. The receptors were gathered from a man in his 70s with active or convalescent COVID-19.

CDR3 DNA: TGTGCCAGCAGCCCAAGGACAGGGTCGGGTGAAAAACTGTTTTTT. It specifies CASSPRTGSGEKLFF. V is TRBV3-1 (or the pseudogene TRBV3-2) and J is TRBJ1-4, with 8 positions matching TRBD1. Germline lookup yields CDR1 LGHDT and CDR2 YNNKEL (reference sequence). The CDR3 spans 15 residues. Losses at the gene ends were 4 bases for V and 7 bases for J; bases not matched to a gene: 8.

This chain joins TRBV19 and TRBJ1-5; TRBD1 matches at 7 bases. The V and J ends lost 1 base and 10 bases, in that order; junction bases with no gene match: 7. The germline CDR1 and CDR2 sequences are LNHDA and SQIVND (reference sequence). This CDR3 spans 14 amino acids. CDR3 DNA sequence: TGTGCCAGTAGTATAGCCGGGACAGAACGTCCCCAGCATTTT. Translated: CASSIAGTERPQHF.

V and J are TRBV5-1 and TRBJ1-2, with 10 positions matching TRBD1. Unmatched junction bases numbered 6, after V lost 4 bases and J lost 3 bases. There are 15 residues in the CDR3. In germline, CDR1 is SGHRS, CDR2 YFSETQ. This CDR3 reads CASSPLGTGDYGYTF. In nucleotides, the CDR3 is TGCGCCAGCAGCCCGTTGGGGACAGGGGACTATGGCTACACCTTC.

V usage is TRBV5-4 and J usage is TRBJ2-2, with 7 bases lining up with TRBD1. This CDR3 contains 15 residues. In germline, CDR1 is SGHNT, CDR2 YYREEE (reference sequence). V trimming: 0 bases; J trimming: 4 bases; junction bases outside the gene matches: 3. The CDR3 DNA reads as TGTGCCAGCAGCTTGGAGGGGGCCGCCACCGGGGAGCTGTTTTTT. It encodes CASSLEGAATGELFF. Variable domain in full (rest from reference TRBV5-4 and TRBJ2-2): ETGVTQSPTHLIKTRGQQVTLRCSSQSGHNTVSWYQQALGQGPQFIFQYYREEENGRGNFPPRFSGLQFPNYSSELNVNALELDDSALYLCASSLEGAATGELFFGEGSRLTVL.

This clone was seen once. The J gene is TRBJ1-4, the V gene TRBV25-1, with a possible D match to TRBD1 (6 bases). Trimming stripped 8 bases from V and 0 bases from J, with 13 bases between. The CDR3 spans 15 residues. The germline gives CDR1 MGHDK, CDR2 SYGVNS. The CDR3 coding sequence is TGTGCCAGCGCCCCCGGACAGTCAACTAATGAAAAACTGTTTTTT. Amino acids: CASAPGQSTNEKLFF. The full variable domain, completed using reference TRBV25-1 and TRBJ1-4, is EADIYQTPRYLVIGTGKKITLECSQTMGHDKMYWYQQDPGMELHLIHYSYGVNSTEKGDLSSESTVSRIRTEHFPLTLESARPSHTSQYLCASAPGQSTNEKLFFGSGTQLSVL.

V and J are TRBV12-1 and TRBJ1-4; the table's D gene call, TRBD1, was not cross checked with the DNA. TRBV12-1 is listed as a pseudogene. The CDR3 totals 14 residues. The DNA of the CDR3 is TGTGCCAGCAGCGGGACAGGGCAAAATGAAAAACTGTTTTTT. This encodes CASSGTGQNEKLFF.

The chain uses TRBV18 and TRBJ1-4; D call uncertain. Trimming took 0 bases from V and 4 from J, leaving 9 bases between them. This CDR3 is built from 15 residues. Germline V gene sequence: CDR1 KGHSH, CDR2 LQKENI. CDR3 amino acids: CASSPPAGHNEKLFF. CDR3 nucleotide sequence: TGTGCCAGCTCACCACCGGCGGGCCATAATGAAAAACTGTTTTTT.

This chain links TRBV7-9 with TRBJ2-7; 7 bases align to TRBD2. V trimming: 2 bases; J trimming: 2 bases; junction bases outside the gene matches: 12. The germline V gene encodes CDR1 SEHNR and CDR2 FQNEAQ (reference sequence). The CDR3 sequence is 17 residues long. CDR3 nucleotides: TGTGCCAGCAGCTTAAGAGGGATAGCGGGTGGCACCTACGAGCAGTACTTC. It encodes CASSLRGIAGGTYEQYF.

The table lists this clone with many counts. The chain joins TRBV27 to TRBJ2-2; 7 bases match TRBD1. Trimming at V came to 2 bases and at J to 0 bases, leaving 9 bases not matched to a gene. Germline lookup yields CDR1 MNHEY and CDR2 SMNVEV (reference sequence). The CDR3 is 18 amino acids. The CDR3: CASSLIGRGSTNTGELFF. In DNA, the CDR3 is TGTGCCAGCAGTTTAATTGGCAGGGGGTCTACGAACACCGGGGAGCTGTTTTTT.

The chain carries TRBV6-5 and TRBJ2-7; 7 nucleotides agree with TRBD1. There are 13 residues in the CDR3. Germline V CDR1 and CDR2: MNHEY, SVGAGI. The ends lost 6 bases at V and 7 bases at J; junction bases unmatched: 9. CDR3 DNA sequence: TGTGCCAGCAGCATCGACAGGGCCGGGGAGCAGTACTTC. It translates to CASSIDRAGEQYF.

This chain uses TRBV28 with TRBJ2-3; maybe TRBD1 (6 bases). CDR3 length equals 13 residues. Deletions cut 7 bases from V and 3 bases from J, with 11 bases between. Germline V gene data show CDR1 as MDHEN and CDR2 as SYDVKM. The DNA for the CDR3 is TGTGCCAGCATAAACAGGGTAACAGATACGCAGTATTTT. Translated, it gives CASINRVTDTQYF.

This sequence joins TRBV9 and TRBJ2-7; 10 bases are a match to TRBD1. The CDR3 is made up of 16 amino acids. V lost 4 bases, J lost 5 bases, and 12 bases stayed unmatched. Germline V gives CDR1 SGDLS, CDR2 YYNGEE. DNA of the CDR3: TGTGCCAGCAGCTTCTACTCCGGGACAGGGGCCCACGAGCAGTACTTC. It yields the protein CASSFYSGTGAHEQYF.

The DNA of the CDR3 is TGTGCCAGCAGCCTCGGGACAGTCCGAGGCGGGGAGCTGTTTTTT. Residues: CASSLGTVRGGELFF. The rearrangement links TRBV7-2 to TRBJ2-2; 7 positions agree with TRBD1. Germline V CDR1 and CDR2: SGHTA, FQGNSA. This CDR3 region has 15 residues. The J segment lost 7 bases and the V segment lost 5 bases, leaving 10 bases of the junction unmatched. The complete variable domain, with remaining parts taken from reference TRBV7-2 and TRBJ2-2, reads GAGVSQSPSNKVTEKGKDVELRCDPISGHTALYWYRQSLGQGLEFLIYFQGNSAPDKSGLPSDRFSAERTGGSVSTLTIQRTQQEDSAVYLCASSLGTVRGGELFFGEGSRLTVL.

The CDR3 nucleotides are TGTGCCAGCAGCTTAGATAGGGGGACAGGTAAACAAGTCGGCTATGGCTACACCTTC. The encoded protein is CASSLDRGTGKQVGYGYTF. J is TRBJ1-2 and V is TRBV11-2; 8 positions agree with TRBD1. The trim removed 0 bases at V and 4 bases at J, leaving 16 bases unmatched. This CDR3 is 19 amino acids long. Per germline, CDR1 SGHAT and CDR2 FQNNGV.

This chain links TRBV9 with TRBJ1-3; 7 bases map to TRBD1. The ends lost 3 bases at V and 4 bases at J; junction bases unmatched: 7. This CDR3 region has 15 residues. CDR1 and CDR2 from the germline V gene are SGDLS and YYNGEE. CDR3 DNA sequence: TGTGCCAGCAGCGACCAGGGGGTCCGGGGAAACACCATATATTTT. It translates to CASSDQGVRGNTIYF.

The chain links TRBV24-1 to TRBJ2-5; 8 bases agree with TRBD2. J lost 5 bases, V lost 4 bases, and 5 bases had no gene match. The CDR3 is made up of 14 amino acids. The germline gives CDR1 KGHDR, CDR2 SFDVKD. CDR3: CATSDPGGMETQYF. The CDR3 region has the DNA TGTGCCACCAGTGACCCGGGGGGGATGGAGACCCAGTACTTC.